The entry below describes one T cell receptor beta chain. What it binds is unknown. This CDR3 comprises 17 residues. Per the germline V gene, CDR1 is SGHKS and CDR2 is YYEKEE (reference sequence). Trimming took 1 base from V and 3 from J, leaving 16 bases between them. At sampling all donors were nominally healthy, likely with unrecorded immune exposures. PCR was performed using 60 Vbeta and 13 Jbeta primers. Data came from immunoSEQ multiplex PCR; TCRdb stores just in-frame clones and leaves some out. The sample lists under 150,000 clones, about 73% occurring once. The sample belongs to a study of cytomegalovirus exposure and HLA in healthy donors. The study's findings and limits: Cytomegalovirus status was reportedly diagnosed by the classifier with high specificity and sensitivity.

Sequenced material: PBMCs. The receptor was derived from a woman aged 30 to 39 in good health and CMV-seropositive. The rearrangement uses TRBV5-5 and TRBJ2-2; the D gene is possibly TRBD2 (6 bases). This CDR3 is CASSLRIQGGDTGELFF. The CDR3 bases are TGTGCCAGCAGCTTGAGGATTCAAGGCGGGGACACCGGGGAGCTGTTTTTT.